A single sample is the source of the 17 T cell receptor beta chains below, sequenced in a study of T cell changes during pregnancy in multiple sclerosis. Profiled with immunoSEQ multiplex PCR; TCRdb holds only in-frame clones, not every one. The table lists 30,000 to 40,000 clones, more than 70% of them singletons. The source was CD4+ T cells from peripheral blood mononuclear cells, collected after pregnancy. These receptors originate from a female donor in good health, enrolled as a control in a pregnancy study.

This clone was seen a few times. The chain combines TRBV10-2 with TRBJ1-2; D is perhaps TRBD1 (5 bases). V was trimmed by 4 bases and J by 2 bases, leaving 17 bases between them. Looked up from germline, CDR1 is WSHSY and CDR2 is SAAADI. There are 16 residues in the CDR3. CDR3 in amino acids: CASSGGVQLINYGYTF. The CDR3 coding sequence is TGCGCCAGCAGTGGGGGCGTACAGCTCATAAACTATGGCTACACCTTC.

This chain links TRBV5-4 with TRBJ2-4; TRBD2 agrees at 8 bases. Germline assignment: CDR1 SGHNT and CDR2 YYREEE (reference sequence). V gave up 0 bases and J gave up 7 bases; unmatched junction bases: 6. The CDR3 has 15 residues. CDR3 in DNA: TGTGCCAGCAGCTTGGATGGGACTAGAGGCAACATTCAGTACTTC. Translated: CASSLDGTRGNIQYF.

V usage is TRBV6-6 and J usage is TRBJ1-4; 8 nucleotides line up with TRBD1. With 5 bases clipped from V and 0 bases from J, the junction kept 5 bases outside the gene matches. Germline CDR1 and CDR2: MNHNY and SVGAGI (reference sequence). This CDR3 has 16 residues. This CDR3 is CASSRQGTTTNEKLFF. The CDR3 DNA reads TGTGCCAGCAGTCGACAGGGGACGACAACTAATGAAAAACTGTTTTTT.

The J gene is TRBJ1-1, the V gene TRBV29-1, with D possibly being TRBD1 (5 bases). This CDR3 region has 12 residues. CDR1 and CDR2 (germline): SQVTM, ANQGSEA. Trimming shortened V by 8 bases and J by 5 bases, and 15 bases separated the two germline ends. In DNA form, the CDR3 reads TGCAGCCACCTCCAGGGAGGAACTGAAGCTTTCTTT. Amino acid sequence: CSHLQGGTEAFF.

This clone came up once. The chain carries TRBV19 and TRBJ2-1; 11 nucleotides line up with TRBD1. This CDR3 comprises 15 residues. J gave up 7 bases and V 3 bases, and 5 bases lay outside the gene matches. Looked up from germline, CDR1 is LNHDA and CDR2 is SQIVND (reference sequence). CDR3 sequence: CASSMDRGRVNEQFF. CDR3 nucleotide sequence: TGTGCCAGTAGTATGGACAGGGGGCGCGTGAATGAGCAGTTCTTC.

The V and J genes are TRBV10-1 and TRBJ2-7, with 7 bases that match TRBD1. The CDR3 loop spans 15 amino acids. J gave up 6 bases and V 2 bases, and 10 bases lay outside the gene matches. CDR1 is WNHNN, CDR2 SYGVQD, per germline (reference sequence). In DNA form, the CDR3 reads TGCGCCAGCAGTGAGGGACAGGCGATGGGTCTCGAGCAGTACTTC. Amino acids: CASSEGQAMGLEQYF.

The chain employs TRBV7-2 and TRBJ2-5, with 9 bases aligning to TRBD2. The CDR3 sequence is 18 residues long. Germline CDR1 reads SGHTA; CDR2 reads FQGNSA. J lost 8 bases, V lost 4 bases, and 20 bases had no gene match. The CDR3 loop is CASSSPRGSSGALSTQYF. The CDR3 bases are TGTGCCAGCAGCTCCCCGCGGGGGTCTAGCGGGGCGCTGTCAACCCAGTACTTC.

V gene TRBV6-5 combines with J gene TRBJ2-7; 10 bases are shared with TRBD1. Germline V gene sequence: CDR1 MNHEY, CDR2 SVGAGI. V lost 6 bases, J lost 1 base, and 6 bases stayed unmatched. The CDR3 totals 15 residues. In DNA, the CDR3 is TGTGCCAGCAGCTCCCGGGACAGGGGTTCCTACGAGCAGTACTTC. This gives the protein CASSSRDRGSYEQYF.

The chain carries TRBV19 and TRBJ2-5; D is perhaps TRBD1 (6 bases). The germline CDR1 and CDR2 sequences are LNHDA and SQIVND (reference sequence). Trimming cost V 4 bases and J 4 bases, with 22 bases left between them. This CDR3 has 17 amino acids. CDR3 nucleotide sequence: TGTGCCAGTAGTACCGGACAGACACCACAAGTTGGAGAGACCCAGTACTTC. Amino acids: CASSTGQTPQVGETQYF.

The gene calls are TRBV18 and TRBJ1-4, with D perhaps matching TRBD1 (6 bases). The V end lost 3 bases, the J end lost 7 bases, and 18 bases lay between the germline ends. The germline V gene encodes CDR1 KGHSH and CDR2 LQKENI. The CDR3 spans 16 residues. CDR3 sequence: CASSPQAGAVSEKLFF. The CDR3 DNA follows: TGTGCCAGCTCACCGCAAGCGGGGGCAGTTAGTGAAAAACTGTTTTTT.

The chain uses TRBV18 and TRBJ2-7; the match to TRBD2 covers 10 bases. From germline, CDR1 is KGHSH and CDR2 LQKENI. CDR3 size: 15 residues. J gave up 5 bases and V 4 bases, and 8 bases lay outside the gene matches. The DNA of the CDR3 is TGTGCCAGCTCACTAAGTATAGCGGGAGGCGACGAGCAGTACTTC. As protein: CASSLSIAGGDEQYF.

This clone was seen only once. V is TRBV21-1 and J is TRBJ1-3; the table assigns TRBD1, which was not confirmed against the DNA. TRBV21-1 constitutes a pseudogene. The length of the CDR3 is 13 residues. CDR3 loop: CAPRDISGNTIYF. DNA for the CDR3: TGTGCCCCCCGGGACATCTCTGGAAACACCATATATTTT.

The gene calls are TRBV10-3 and TRBJ2-5, with D unclear. V gave up 5 bases and J gave up 4 bases, with 14 bases separating them. Germline loops: CDR1 ENHRY, CDR2 SYGVKD. The CDR3 has 14 residues. In nucleotides, the CDR3 is TGTGCCATCAGTAGAAAATCGGGTCCAGAGACCCAGTACTTC. Amino acids: CAISRKSGPETQYF.

The chain uses TRBV7-8 and TRBJ1-1; perhaps TRBD1 as D (6 bases). Deletions cut 1 base from V and 10 bases from J, with 13 bases between. CDR1 SGHVS and CDR2 FQNEAQ come from the germline V gene. The CDR3 length is 13 residues. The DNA of the CDR3 is TGTGCCAGCAGCTTAGTCCAGGGGTGGGGAGCTTTCTTT. Its translation: CASSLVQGWGAFF.

V is TRBV9 and J is TRBJ2-1, with 7 bases identical to TRBD2. V lost 0 bases to trimming and J lost 4 bases; unmatched junction nucleotides: 4. Germline V gives CDR1 SGDLS, CDR2 YYNGEE. This CDR3 is built from 15 residues. The CDR3 region is CASSVVTSRYNEQFF. The CDR3 nucleotides read TGTGCCAGCAGCGTAGTGACTAGCCGTTACAATGAGCAGTTCTTC.

The genes are TRBV19 and TRBJ2-3; 7 bases are shared with TRBD1. Germline V gives CDR1 LNHDA, CDR2 SQIVND (reference sequence). This CDR3 comprises 15 residues. J gave up 4 bases and V 7 bases, and 11 bases lay outside the gene matches. The CDR3 loop is CASTEVGGAADTQYF. In DNA form, the CDR3 reads TGTGCCAGTACAGAAGTAGGGGGCGCGGCAGATACGCAGTATTTT.

Only a few counts were recorded for this clone. The chain combines TRBV9 with TRBJ1-5, with 7 bases identical to TRBD1. The CDR3 consists of 15 residues. Germline CDR1 and CDR2: SGDLS and YYNGEE. After removal of 4 bases from V and 2 bases from J, the junction contained 6 bases not matched to a gene. The CDR3: CASSPTGAGNQPQHF. In DNA form, the CDR3 reads TGTGCCAGCAGCCCTACAGGGGCCGGCAATCAGCCCCAGCATTTT.